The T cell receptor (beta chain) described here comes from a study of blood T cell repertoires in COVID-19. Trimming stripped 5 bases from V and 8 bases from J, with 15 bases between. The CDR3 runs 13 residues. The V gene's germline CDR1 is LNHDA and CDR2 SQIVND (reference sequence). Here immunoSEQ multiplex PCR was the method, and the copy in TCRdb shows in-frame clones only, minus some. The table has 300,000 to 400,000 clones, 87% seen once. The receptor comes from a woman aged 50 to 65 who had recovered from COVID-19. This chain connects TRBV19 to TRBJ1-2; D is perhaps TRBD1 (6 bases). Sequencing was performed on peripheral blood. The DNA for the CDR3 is TGTGCCAGTAGTGGCGACAGGTCGGGCGGCTACACCTTC. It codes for CASSGDRSGGYTF.